Below are 8 T cell receptor beta chains sequenced from a single sample in a study of identical twins. Using its own MiXCR run on the 5' RACE reads, TCRdb lists one record per CDR3 protein. The repertoire consists of approximately 220,000 distinct CDR3 sequences, with about 7.5% occurring once and the leading ten covering just under 2%. These same records also appear under a second study, on yellow fever vaccine responses in identical twins.

Sequenced: memory (CD45RO+) T cells sorted from blood. The receptors stem from a woman between 18 and 29 years old in good health.

In its sample, this clonotype was seen many times. The chain couples TRBV4-2 to TRBJ1-1; 10 bases match TRBD1. This CDR3 spans 16 amino acids. V was pared by 3 bases and J by 7 bases, with 11 bases of the junction left unmatched. Germline V gene data show CDR1 as LGHNA and CDR2 as YNFKEQ. The CDR3 coding sequence is TGTGCCAGCAGCCATTCTTTAGGGACAGGGGCGGGTGAAGCTTTCTTT. This encodes CASSHSLGTGAGEAFF.

This clonotype was observed at least ten times. The rearrangement joins TRBV25-1 to TRBJ2-3, with D perhaps being TRBD1 or TRBD2 (5 bases each). This CDR3 has 14 residues. The germline CDR1 and CDR2 sequences are MGHDK and SYGVNS. V lost 3 bases and J lost 6, with 13 bases in between. The CDR3 spells CASSEVGDVDTQYF. The CDR3, as DNA: TGTGCCAGCAGTGAGGTCGGGGACGTGGATACGCAGTATTTT.

Only a few counts were recorded for this clonotype. The chain combines TRBV4-3 with TRBJ2-7; TRBD2 matches 7 bases. Germline lookup yields CDR1 LGHNA and CDR2 YSLEER. With V trimmed by 2 bases and J by 0 bases, 4 bases remained unmatched. The CDR3 runs to 15 residues. This CDR3 is CASSQTSASSYEQYF. DNA for the CDR3: TGCGCCAGCAGCCAAACTAGCGCGAGCTCCTACGAGCAGTACTTC.

The chain is built from TRBV20-1 and TRBJ2-7; TRBD1 is a possible D gene (5 bases). This CDR3 has 12 amino acids. Germline-derived CDR1 and CDR2 are DFQATT and SNEGSKA (reference sequence). V was cut by 6 bases and J by 2 bases, with 11 bases left in between. CDR3 amino acids: CSAGHFPYEQYF. For the CDR3, the DNA is TGCAGTGCCGGACACTTTCCCTACGAGCAGTACTTC.

This clonotype was found a few times. The chain uses TRBV7-2 and TRBJ2-5, with D perhaps matching TRBD1 or TRBD2 (5 bases each). CDR3 length: 13 amino acids. The V end lost 6 bases, the J end lost 5 bases, and 13 bases lay between the germline ends. The germline V gene has CDR1 SGHTA and CDR2 FQGNSA. CDR3 region: CASRTPGPETQYF. In nucleotides, the CDR3 is TGTGCCAGCAGGACACCGGGACCCGAGACCCAGTACTTC.

The chain links TRBV25-1 to TRBJ1-6; no definite D call. CDR1 is MGHDK, CDR2 SYGVNS, per germline. The CDR3 length is 19 residues. V lost 2 bases and J lost 0, with 17 bases in between. The CDR3 region is CASSEGFRPEGSYNSPLHF. Written as DNA, the CDR3 is TGTGCCAGCAGTGAAGGATTCCGCCCGGAGGGCTCCTATAATTCACCCCTCCACTTT.

In the case of this clonotype: The CDR3 does not end in the conserved phenylalanine or tryptophan, so this is likely a read error. V is TRBV6-7 and J is TRBJ1-2; D unclear. TRBV6-7 counts as an open reading frame of uncertain function. Trimming shortened V by 2 bases and J by 8 bases, and 9 bases separated the two germline ends. This CDR3 is built from 12 residues. The CDR3 protein is CASSYGSNGYTS. In DNA, the CDR3 is TGTGCCAGCAGTTACGGGTCCAACGGCTACACCTCC.

This clonotype was seen many times. The chain carries TRBV4-3 and TRBJ2-1, with 9 bases fitting TRBD2. The ends lost 0 bases at V and 6 bases at J; junction bases unmatched: 15. Looked up from germline, CDR1 is LGHNA and CDR2 is YSLEER. The CDR3 consists of 19 residues. In DNA, the CDR3 is TGCGCCAGCAGCCAAGAGCGGGAGGGCCGAGTTGGAGGCGCCAATGAGCAGTTCTTC. Translated, it gives CASSQEREGRVGGANEQFF.